A selection of T cell receptor beta chains follows, all from one sample in a study of long-term antiretroviral therapy in people with HIV. Sequencing was performed with immunoSEQ multiplex PCR; in TCRdb, only in-frame clones are kept and a portion is missing. The table has 26,000 or so clones, 86% seen once; the top ten hold around 3.6%. Source: unsorted PBMCs, taken 1.9 years after starting antiretroviral therapy. The receptors shown here come from a woman aged 30 to 39 with HIV. Both conserved end residues are part of each CDR3. The D gene is left open where the match is weak. Rows may omit the clone size; those that give it use once, few, many or a size class.

D	size	V	J	DNA	CDR3
TRBD1	.	TRBV9	TRBJ2-7	TGTGCCAGCAGCGTAGGTGGACAGGGATACGAGCAGTACTTC	CASSVGGQGYEQYF
.	.	TRBV7-8	TRBJ2-7	TGTGCCAGCAGCCCGCAGAGTAACCCGGCCTACGAGCAGTACTTC	CASSPQSNPAYEQYF
.	.	TRBV19	TRBJ1-5	TGTGCCAGTAGGAAGGGAAATCAGCCCCAGCATTTT	CASRKGNQPQHF
.	.	TRBV4-1	TRBJ1-2	TGCGCCAGCTGGACACTCGACTATGGCTACACCTTC	CASWTLDYGYTF
TRBD2	.	TRBV7-3	TRBJ2-6	TGTGCCAGCACCATAGCGGGGGGGCCTGGGGCCAACGTCCTGACTTTC	CASTIAGGPGANVLTF
.	.	TRBV19	TRBJ1-2	TGTGCCAGTAGCCGTGGAGCCCCCCTTGATGGCTACACCTTC	CASSRGAPLDGYTF
.	.	TRBV6-5	TRBJ1-2	TGTGCCAGCAGCTCCGGGGGGTCAAACGTTGGCTACACCTTC	CASSSGGSNVGYTF
.	once	TRBV9	TRBJ2-7	TGTGCCAGCAGCGTAGGTTCAACCCAGGGGGAGCAGTACTTC	CASSVGSTQGEQYF
TRBD2	.	TRBV4-1	TRBJ2-3	TGCGCCAGCAGCCAATTATCACTAGCGGGCAGAGCTAGCACAGATACGCAGTATTTT	CASSQLSLAGRASTDTQYF
.	.	TRBV19	TRBJ2-2	TGTGCCAGTAGTATCAAGGGCACCGGGGAGCTGTTTTTT	CASSIKGTGELFF
.	.	TRBV19	TRBJ1-1	TGTGCCAGTAGTATCGGGGGTTCGGATACTGAAGCTTTCTTT	CASSIGGSDTEAFF
.	.	TRBV7-2	TRBJ1-2	TGTGCCAGCAGCTTAGCGGACGGTCCGAACTATGGCTACACCTTC	CASSLADGPNYGYTF
.	once	TRBV9	TRBJ2-3	TGTGCCAGCAGCGCCCCCCCTCATACGCAGTATTTT	CASSAPPHTQYF
.	once	TRBV19	TRBJ1-2	TGTGCCAGTAGTCTTAACGGCTATGGCTACACCTTC	CASSLNGYGYTF
.	.	TRBV6-5	TRBJ1-5	TGTGCCAGCAGTGGGGCGGGGGGTCAGCCCCAGCATTTT	CASSGAGGQPQHF
.	.	TRBV6-5	TRBJ1-5	TGTGCCAGCTTACAGGGCCCTAATCAGCCCCAGCATTTT	CASLQGPNQPQHF
TRBD2	.	TRBV30	TRBJ2-5	TGTGCCGGAGGGGAGGGGTTCGCAGAGACCCAGTACTTC	CAGGEGFAETQYF
.	.	TRBV27	TRBJ2-2	TGTGCCAGCAGTTTAAGGCCATACCCCGGGGAGCTGTTTTTT	CASSLRPYPGELFF
.	.	TRBV27	TRBJ2-3	TGTGCCAGCAGTTTGACAGCTCTCACAGATACGCAGTATTTT	CASSLTALTDTQYF
TRBD1	.	TRBV27	TRBJ1-1	TGTGCCAGCAGTTCAACAGGGGTTCCACGGGCTTTCTTT	CASSSTGVPRAFF
.	.	TRBV6-1	TRBJ1-5	TGTGCCAGCAGTGAAGGGGGATTTCGGGGGGAACGGCAGCCCCAGCATTTT	CASSEGGFRGERQPQHF
.	.	TRBV7-9	TRBJ1-1	TGTGCCAGCAGCTTCGGAACCCTAGAGGGGTGGAACACTGAAGCTTTCTTT	CASSFGTLEGWNTEAFF
TRBD2	.	TRBV19	TRBJ2-1	TGTGCCAGTAGCACAGGACTAGCGGGTCAGCAGTTCTTC	CASSTGLAGQQFF
.	.	TRBV6-1	TRBJ2-7	TGTGCCACATACCCGAGCAGGGACGAGCAGTACTTC	CATYPSRDEQYF
.	.	TRBV5-1	TRBJ1-2	TGCGCCAGCAGCTTGGGGGGTTCACAGGGCCAGGGGTATGGCTACACCTTC	CASSLGGSQGQGYGYTF
.	.	TRBV18	TRBJ1-3	TGTGCCAGCTCACCACCGGGAGTCAGGGGACTCTCTGGAAACACCATATATTTT	CASSPPGVRGLSGNTIYF
TRBD1	medium-sized	TRBV4-1	TRBJ1-2	TGCGCCAGCAGCCACCCGGGACAGGGGGACTATGGCTACACCTTC	CASSHPGQGDYGYTF
TRBD1	.	TRBV6-5	TRBJ1-2	TGTGCCAGCAGTTACCTCGCCACAGGGGTCTATGGCTACACCTTC	CASSYLATGVYGYTF
.	.	TRBV11-1	TRBJ2-2	TGTGCCAGCAGCCGCGACCCTGCGGCCACCGGGGAGCTGTTTTTT	CASSRDPAATGELFF
.	.	TRBV4-1	TRBJ2-7	TGCGCCAGCAGCCAAGATCACAGGAATCCCTACGAGCAGTACTTC	CASSQDHRNPYEQYF
.	.	TRBV27	TRBJ1-2	TGTGCCAGCAGTCCCGGGGGGGGTGGAGGTGGCTACACCTTC	CASSPGGGGGGYTF
TRBD1	.	TRBV7-8	TRBJ2-4	TGTGCCAGCAGCCCCGGACAGGGACCCACAGCCAAAAACATTCAGTACTTC	CASSPGQGPTAKNIQYF
TRBD1	few	TRBV19	TRBJ1-1	TGTGCCAGTAGGACCGGACAGGCGACGCCCCTGAACACTGAAGCTTTCTTT	CASRTGQATPLNTEAFF
TRBD1	.	TRBV10-3	TRBJ1-2	TGTGCCATCAGCGCCCCCGGACAGGTGAAATATGGCTACACCTTC	CAISAPGQVKYGYTF
.	.	TRBV11-2	TRBJ1-1	TGTGCCAGCAGCTTAAGATCGGCGGTGTGGTTCACTGAAGCTTTCTTT	CASSLRSAVWFTEAFF
TRBD2	.	TRBV5-1	TRBJ2-5	TGCGCCAGCTCAGTACTAGCGGGGGAAGAGACCCAGTACTTC	CASSVLAGEETQYF
.	few	TRBV2	TRBJ1-5	TGTGCCAGCAGTGAGGGGGCAAGCAATCAGCCCCAGCATTTT	CASSEGASNQPQHF
TRBD1	.	TRBV6-5	TRBJ1-2	TGTGCCAGCAGTTACACAGGGGGCGGAGGCTACACCTTC	CASSYTGGGGYTF
.	.	TRBV2	TRBJ1-1	TGTGCCAGCAGTCACGGCGACATGCCTGAAGCTTTCTTT	CASSHGDMPEAFF
.	.	TRBV4-1	TRBJ1-5	TGCGCCAGCAGCCAACCAGGGGGCAATCAGCCCCAGCATTTT	CASSQPGGNQPQHF
.	.	TRBV27	TRBJ1-5	TGTGCCAGCAGTCTACAGGTGTTCGGCCAGCCCCAGCATTTT	CASSLQVFGQPQHF
TRBD1	.	TRBV2	TRBJ1-5	TGTGCCAGCAGTGAAATGGGACAGGGGGTTCAGCCCCAGCATTTT	CASSEMGQGVQPQHF
.	.	TRBV7-2	TRBJ2-4	TGTGCCAGCAGCCCGGCAGTTATTGGTGGAAACATTCAGTACTTC	CASSPAVIGGNIQYF
.	.	TRBV19	TRBJ2-5	TGTGCCAGTAGCATCTGGGGGGCCGATGAGACCCAGTACTTC	CASSIWGADETQYF
.	once	TRBV7-8	TRBJ2-7	TGTGCCAGCAGCCAAAGCGGGCTCTACTACGAGCAGTACTTC	CASSQSGLYYEQYF
TRBD1	.	TRBV11-1	TRBJ1-2	TGTGCCAGCAGCGAAGGGACAGGGAACATGATCGATGGCTACACCTTC	CASSEGTGNMIDGYTF
.	.	TRBV19	TRBJ2-6	TGTGCCAGTAGTATGATGGGACCAGGGGGGGCCAACGTCCTGACTTTC	CASSMMGPGGANVLTF
.	.	TRBV4-1	TRBJ2-5	TGCGCCAGCAGCCAAGACGGTGGGGGGCCAGGGGCCCAGTACTTC	CASSQDGGGPGAQYF
.	.	TRBV2	TRBJ2-5	TGTGCCAGCAGGAGGGACGAAGAGACCCAGTACTTC	CASRRDEETQYF
TRBD1	.	TRBV6-1	TRBJ1-2	TGTGCCAGCAGTTCCCTAGACAGGGTACAATATGGCTACACCTTC	CASSSLDRVQYGYTF
.	.	TRBV14	TRBJ2-1	TGTGCCAGCAGCCAACTCTCAAGCAGGCACAATGAGCAGTTCTTC	CASSQLSSRHNEQFF
.	.	TRBV30	TRBJ2-3	TGTGCCTGGAGTCCGGGCACAGATACGCAGTATTTT	CAWSPGTDTQYF